This record looks at one T cell receptor beta chain sequence and its context. The antigen remains unidentified. From germline, CDR1 is MNHEY and CDR2 SMNVEV (reference sequence). The CDR3 consists of 16 residues. TRB was amplified by touch-down multiplex PCR, primer pools A and B combined. TCRdb re-called the multiplex PCR reads and gives one entry per CDR3 protein, without DNA. The sample holds under 3,500 distinct CDR3 sequences. This entry belongs to a study of T cell clusters in autoimmune cytopenias. The study, taken as a whole, reports: A dominant lymphoma-associated repertoire apparently masked the cluster-lack signature in secondary cytopenia versus chronic lymphocytic leukemia. TRB repertoire shifts in secondary cytopenia and chronic lymphocytic leukemia mostly reflected lymphoma, not autoimmunity. The T cell clusters came from computational analysis alone and lack functional validation. Clustering suggested that physiological T cell clusters were missing in primary autoimmune cytopenia patients.

TRB was amplified from roughly 270 ng of peripheral blood genomic DNA per sample. The specimen was peripheral blood. The chain has TRBV27 and TRBJ1-5; there is no DNA to check the TCRdb D call of TRBD1. The TCR sequence derives from a human donor with an autoimmune cytopenia or autoimmune hepatitis (not recorded which). The CDR3 loop is CASSLGTGGGGQPQHF.